Here is one T cell receptor beta chain with its context. By sample share, this clonotype is medium-sized (0.01 to 0.1%). Its antigen is currently not known. The sample holds no much larger clone one base away, and base qualities are not on file. Receptor libraries were prepared by PCR. Sequencing used a HiSeq X Ten. The public reads were run again by TCRdb, first through fastp at Q25 and then through MiXCR, and only productive beta chains were kept. When rows share a CDR3 protein, they turn into one entry using the most common DNA and genes. For this sample there are under 10,000 distinct CDR3 sequences; about 51% appear just once. The ten largest clonotypes hold about 20% of the sample. The CDR3, cysteine through phenylalanine, is 15 amino acids long. The entry retains the CDR3 DNA only, 45 bases that are in frame from base 1. CDR1 MNHNS and CDR2 SASEGT are derived from the germline V gene. V was cut back by 8 bases and J by 7 bases, leaving a gap of 23 bases between them.

The donors were patients who had localized lung adenocarcinoma, which is a subtype of non-small cell lung cancer. The margins of localized lung adenocarcinomas were where the samples came from. For TCR repertoire analysis, CD4+ T cells from tumor tissue were profiled apart from CD8+ T cells. This sample is drawn from a study of CD4 and CD8 cells across lung adenocarcinoma regions (dated by TCRdb to 2016 to 2019). Regarding the research as a whole: Intratumor heterogeneity of the T cell receptor repertoire was examined by comparing tumor centers with tumor margins.

The source is a male donor with lung adenocarcinoma. The CD4 and CD8 labels of this study may be unreliable. The chain joins TRBV6-1 to TRBJ1-1; D gene: possibly TRBD1, on 6 matching bases. Sequences were obtained from CD4+ T cells from the margin of a lung tumor. The sample's cell subset or site label is to be understood as: tumor margin region. The nucleotide sequence is TGTGCCAGCCGGGTGAGTTGGGGGGCGCGCGATGAAGCTTTCTTT. The translation is CASRVSWGARDEAFF.